These 26 T cell receptor beta chains were sequenced from one sample in a study of cytomegalovirus exposure and HLA in healthy donors. The PCR had 60 Vbeta and 13 Jbeta primers. Assay used: immunoSEQ multiplex PCR; TCRdb lists only in-frame clones, some missing. Among about 150,000 clones listed, around 83% were seen once. The material sequenced was PBMCs. Receptor source: a woman between 18 and 30 years old in good health and CMV-seronegative.

The rearrangement links TRBV11-2 to TRBJ1-1, with D uncertain. Germline assignment: CDR1 SGHAT and CDR2 FQNNGV. The CDR3 runs 14 residues. Trimming pared 2 bases from V and 3 bases from J, leaving 10 bases between. The CDR3 nucleotides are TGTGCCAGCAGCTTAATGGGCGGGGACACTGAAGCTTTCTTT. The encoded protein is CASSLMGGDTEAFF.

The chain joins TRBV7-2 to TRBJ2-1; D perhaps matches TRBD2 (5 bases). V was pared by 5 bases and J by 8 bases, with 13 bases between. The CDR3 sequence is 13 residues long. Germline values: CDR1 SGHTA, CDR2 FQGNSA. The CDR3 nucleotides read TGTGCCAGCAGCCCGCTAAGTAGCGATGAGCAGTTCTTC. Translating it yields CASSPLSSDEQFF.

This chain uses TRBV18 with TRBJ1-4; possibly TRBD1 for D (5 bases). The CDR3 covers 14 residues. Per germline, CDR1 KGHSH and CDR2 LQKENI. V lost 1 base, J lost 7 bases, and 10 bases lay in between. The CDR3 reads CASSPRGRGEKLFF. The CDR3 coding sequence is TGTGCCAGCTCACCACGGGGAAGGGGTGAAAAACTGTTTTTT. The variable domain in full, with the rest retrieved from reference TRBV18 and TRBJ1-4, is NAGVMQNPRHLVRRRGQEARLRCSPMKGHSHVYWYRQLPEEGLKFMVYLQKENIIDESGMPKERFSAEFPKEGPSILRIQQVVRGDSAAYFCASSPRGRGEKLFFGSGTQLSVL.

The chain joins TRBV19 to TRBJ1-1; a possible D gene is TRBD1 (5 bases). Trimming stripped 6 bases from V and 8 bases from J, with 7 bases between. The CDR3 consists of 10 residues. CDR1 is LNHDA and CDR2 is SQIVND in the germline V gene (reference sequence). This chain's CDR3 is CASRNREAFF. CDR3 sequence (DNA): TGTGCCAGTAGAAACAGGGAAGCTTTCTTT.

This rearrangement joins TRBV7-6 to TRBJ2-7; TRBD2 aligns across 9 bases. The CDR3 loop spans 15 amino acids. Germline V gene data show CDR1 as SGHVS and CDR2 as FNYEAQ. V lost 5 bases and J lost 1; bases outside the gene matches: 6. As DNA, the CDR3 is TGTGCCAGCAGCCCGATAGCGGGAGAGTCCTACGAGCAGTACTTC. Amino acids: CASSPIAGESYEQYF.

The gene calls are TRBV15 and TRBJ1-2, with a weak D call TRBD1 (5 bases). Germline V gene sequence: CDR1 LNHNV, CDR2 YYDKDF (reference sequence). The V and J ends lost 1 base and 8 bases respectively, with 17 bases between them. The CDR3 loop spans 15 amino acids. CDR3 DNA sequence: TGTGCCACCAGCAGAGGCGGGGCAGGGCGTGTGGGCTACACCTTC. This translates into CATSRGGAGRVGYTF.

The chain couples TRBV7-6 to TRBJ2-6, with 9 bases aligning to TRBD2. The CDR3 is 18 amino acids. The junction had 3 bases not matched to a gene; V was cut back by 0 bases and J by 0 bases. Germline V CDR1 and CDR2: SGHVS, FNYEAQ. The CDR3 region has the DNA TGTGCCAGCAGCTTAGCAGCGGGGGGCCCCTCTGGGGCCAACGTCCTGACTTTC. It encodes CASSLAAGGPSGANVLTF. The whole variable domain, filled in from reference TRBV7-6 and TRBJ2-6, reads GAGVSQSPRYKVTKRGQDVALRCDPISGHVSLYWYRQALGQGPEFLTYFNYEAQQDKSGLPNDRFSAERPEGSISTLTIQRTEQRDSAMYRCASSLAAGGPSGANVLTFGAGSRLTVL.

The DNA for the CDR3 is TGTGCCAGCAGTTTCAACGGGATGTACGAGCAGTACTTC. Translating gives CASSFNGMYEQYF. The chain carries TRBV6-5 and TRBJ2-7; perhaps TRBD2 as D (5 bases). Trimming took 4 bases from V and 4 from J, leaving 11 bases between them. The length of the CDR3 is 13 residues. CDR1 and CDR2 from the germline V gene are MNHEY and SVGAGI.

This rearrangement joins TRBV6-6 to TRBJ2-7; TRBD2 might be the D (6 bases). This CDR3 contains 15 residues. V shed 0 bases and J shed 0 bases, with 9 bases lying between them. Germline CDR1 reads MNHNY; CDR2 reads SVGAGI (reference sequence). CDR3 in amino acids: CASSYSEGPSYEQYF. The DNA for the CDR3 is TGTGCCAGCAGTTACTCGGAGGGTCCCTCCTACGAGCAGTACTTC.

The chain has TRBV6-6 and TRBJ1-3; the D is unclear. Trimming took 7 bases from V and 4 from J, leaving 11 bases between them. The CDR3 sequence is 13 residues long. Germline CDR1 MNHNY, CDR2 SVGAGI (reference sequence). This CDR3 is CASIRRAGNTIYF. The CDR3 DNA is TGTGCCAGCATTAGGAGGGCCGGAAACACCATATATTTT.

This clone occurred once. This sequence joins TRBV10-3 and TRBJ1-1; D possibly corresponds to TRBD1 (6 bases). V was clipped by 7 bases and J by 1 base, with 13 bases between them. Germline V CDR1 and CDR2: ENHRY, SYGVKD. There are 14 residues in the CDR3. CDR3 amino acids: CAITSTGQNTEAFF. The CDR3 region has the DNA TGTGCCATCACCTCGACAGGTCAGAACACTGAAGCTTTCTTT.

This clone has a single count. V is TRBV4-2 and J is TRBJ2-1; 13 nucleotides line up with TRBD2. The CDR3 spans 16 residues. Germline assignment: CDR1 LGHNA and CDR2 YNFKEQ. V lost 6 bases and J lost 8; bases outside the gene matches: 10. The CDR3, as DNA: TGTGCCAGCAGACCTAATGGACTAGCGGGGGCATATGAGCAGTTCTTC. Its protein product is CASRPNGLAGAYEQFF.

Concerning this clone itself: Other DNA sequences in this specimen translate into the identical CDR3. The chain links TRBV10-3 to TRBJ2-7; 7 bases align to TRBD2. Unmatched junction bases numbered 5, after V lost 7 bases and J lost 2 bases. The CDR3 spans 13 residues. Germline V gene lookup returns CDR1 ENHRY and CDR2 SYGVKD. This CDR3 reads CAIKPSGAYEQYF. CDR3 DNA sequence: TGTGCCATCAAGCCAAGCGGGGCCTACGAGCAGTACTTC.

V gene TRBV10-3 combines with J gene TRBJ2-3; D is possibly TRBD1 (5 bases). Germline lookup yields CDR1 ENHRY and CDR2 SYGVKD. V was cut by 7 bases and J by 2 bases, with 13 bases left in between. CDR3 length: 14 amino acids. CDR3: CAITRALDTDTQYF. As DNA, the CDR3 is TGTGCCATCACCAGGGCGCTAGACACAGATACGCAGTATTTT.

The table lists this clone with a count of one. The chain is built from TRBV9 and TRBJ2-5; 11 bases map to TRBD2. In germline, CDR1 is SGDLS, CDR2 YYNGEE. There are 14 residues in the CDR3. V lost 3 bases to trimming and J lost 2 bases; unmatched junction nucleotides: 0. The CDR3 loop reads CASSASGRQETQYF. Written as DNA, the CDR3 is TGTGCCAGCAGCGCTAGCGGGAGGCAAGAGACCCAGTACTTC.

The chain links TRBV7-9 to TRBJ2-7; 10 bases line up with TRBD1. Unmatched junction bases numbered 0, after V lost 4 bases and J lost 3 bases. The CDR3 covers 13 residues. Germline V gene data show CDR1 as SEHNR and CDR2 as FQNEAQ (reference sequence). The CDR3, as DNA: TGTGCCAGCAGCTGGACAGGGGGCTACGAGCAGTACTTC. Its translation: CASSWTGGYEQYF.

The chain carries TRBV30 and TRBJ2-7, with TRBD2 identical over 11 bases. After removal of 4 bases from V and 3 bases from J, the junction contained 8 bases not matched to a gene. The CDR3 contains 15 residues. Per the germline V gene, CDR1 is GTSNPN and CDR2 is SVGIG (reference sequence). Here the CDR3 DNA reads TGTGCCTGGACCCCTTTAGCGGGAGGGGGCTACGAGCAGTACTTC. Translation gives CAWTPLAGGGYEQYF. Based on the CDR3 plus reference TRBV30 and TRBJ2-7, the full variable domain is SQTIHQWPATLVQPVGSPLSLECTVEGTSNPNLYWYRQAAGRGLQLLFYSVGIGQISSEVPQNLSASRPQDRQFILSSKKLLLSDSGFYLCAWTPLAGGGYEQYFGPGTRLTVT.

The rearrangement uses TRBV5-1 and TRBJ2-2, with TRBD2 as a possible D gene (6 bases). Germline V gene lookup returns CDR1 SGHRS and CDR2 YFSETQ. Trimming cost V 3 bases and J 5 bases, with 17 bases left between them. This CDR3 is 16 amino acids long. The CDR3 bases are TGCGCCAGCAGCTCAAACCCGGGACTCGTTACCGGGGAGCTGTTTTTT. It specifies CASSSNPGLVTGELFF.

In this sample, this clone turned up a few times. This chain links TRBV5-1 with TRBJ2-1; D may be TRBD1 (6 bases). CDR3 length: 14 amino acids. The germline V gene encodes CDR1 SGHRS and CDR2 YFSETQ. V dropped 4 bases and J dropped 2 bases, with 10 bases sitting between them. The CDR3 region has the DNA TGCGCCAGCAGCCCCCGGGACACCTACAATGAGCAGTTCTTC. Amino acids: CASSPRDTYNEQFF.

V is TRBV11-2 and J is TRBJ2-7, with 8 bases matching TRBD2. Looked up from germline, CDR1 is SGHAT and CDR2 is FQNNGV. The J segment lost 2 bases and the V segment lost 6 bases, leaving 18 bases of the junction unmatched. The CDR3 contains 18 residues. As DNA, the CDR3 is TGTGCCAGCAGTCCCCCTCCCGTTTGGGGAGCGGGGGCCTACGAGCAGTACTTC. The encoded protein is CASSPPPVWGAGAYEQYF.

J is TRBJ2-5 and V is TRBV5-1, with 7 bases lining up with TRBD1. J was trimmed by 0 bases and V by 3 bases; bases with no gene match: 8. The CDR3 sequence is 16 residues long. Germline lookup yields CDR1 SGHRS and CDR2 YFSETQ. The CDR3: CASSSGQESHQETQYF. CDR3 bases: TGCGCCAGCAGCTCTGGACAGGAATCCCACCAAGAGACCCAGTACTTC.

The genes are TRBV6-1 and TRBJ1-5; TRBD1 is a possible D gene (6 bases). This CDR3 comprises 14 residues. From germline, CDR1 is MNHNS and CDR2 SASEGT. V dropped 5 bases and J dropped 1 base, with 9 bases sitting between them. CDR3 in amino acids: CASSFDRSNQPQHF. CDR3 nucleotides: TGTGCCAGCAGTTTCGACAGGAGCAATCAGCCCCAGCATTTT.

The rearrangement links TRBV13 to TRBJ1-2; D gene ambiguous. The CDR3 totals 12 residues. V was trimmed by 4 bases and J by 8 bases, leaving 11 bases between them. The germline V gene encodes CDR1 PRHDT and CDR2 FYEKMQ (reference sequence). CDR3 protein: CASSYQSGGYTF. The CDR3 DNA sequence: TGTGCCAGCAGCTACCAATCGGGGGGCTACACCTTC.

The J gene is TRBJ2-7, the V gene TRBV18, with 9 bases aligning to TRBD1. The CDR3 runs to 16 residues. Trimming cost V 2 bases and J 2 bases; bases outside gene matches: 7. In germline, CDR1 is KGHSH, CDR2 LQKENI. The CDR3 is CASSPGTGNRPYEQYF. The CDR3 DNA reads TGTGCCAGCTCACCAGGGACAGGGAATCGGCCCTACGAGCAGTACTTC.

The chain links TRBV7-2 to TRBJ2-1; maybe TRBD2 (6 bases). Germline V CDR1 and CDR2: SGHTA, FQGNSA. The CDR3 has 15 amino acids. V dropped 1 base and J dropped 9 bases, with 16 bases sitting between them. The chain's CDR3 is CASSLGGSGVTEQFF. The DNA for the CDR3 is TGTGCCAGCAGCTTAGGGGGGTCGGGAGTAACTGAGCAGTTCTTC.

The J gene is TRBJ2-7, the V gene TRBV19; 8 bases are shared with TRBD1. With 1 base clipped from V and 3 bases from J, the junction kept 2 bases outside the gene matches. The CDR3 is 14 residues long. Germline V gene sequence: CDR1 LNHDA, CDR2 SQIVND (reference sequence). The CDR3 loop is CASSIGQGNYEQYF. The CDR3, as DNA: TGTGCCAGTAGTATAGGACAGGGGAACTACGAGCAGTACTTC.